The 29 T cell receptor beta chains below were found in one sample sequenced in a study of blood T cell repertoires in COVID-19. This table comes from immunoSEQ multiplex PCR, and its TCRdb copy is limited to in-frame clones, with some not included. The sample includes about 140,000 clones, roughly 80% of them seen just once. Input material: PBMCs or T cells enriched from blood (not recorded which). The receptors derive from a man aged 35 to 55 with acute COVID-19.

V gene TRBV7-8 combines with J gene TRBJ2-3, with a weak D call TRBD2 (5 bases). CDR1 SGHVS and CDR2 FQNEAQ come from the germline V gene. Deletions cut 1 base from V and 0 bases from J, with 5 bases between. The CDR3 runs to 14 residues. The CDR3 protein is CASSLGTSTDTQYF. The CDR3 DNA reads TGTGCCAGCAGCTTAGGGACTAGCACAGATACGCAGTATTTT.

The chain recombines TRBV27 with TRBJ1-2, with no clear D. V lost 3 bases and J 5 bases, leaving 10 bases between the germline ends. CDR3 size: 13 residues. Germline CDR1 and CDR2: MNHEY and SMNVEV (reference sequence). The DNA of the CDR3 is TGTGCCAGCAGTTTCAGCAGCGATTATGGCTACACCTTC. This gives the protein CASSFSSDYGYTF.

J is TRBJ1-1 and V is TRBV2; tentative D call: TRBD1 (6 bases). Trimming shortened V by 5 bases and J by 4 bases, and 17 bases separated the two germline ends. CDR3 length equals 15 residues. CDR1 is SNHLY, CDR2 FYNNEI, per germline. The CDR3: CASSLGARVGTEAFF. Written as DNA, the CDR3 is TGTGCCAGCAGTTTGGGGGCGCGGGTGGGCACTGAAGCTTTCTTT.

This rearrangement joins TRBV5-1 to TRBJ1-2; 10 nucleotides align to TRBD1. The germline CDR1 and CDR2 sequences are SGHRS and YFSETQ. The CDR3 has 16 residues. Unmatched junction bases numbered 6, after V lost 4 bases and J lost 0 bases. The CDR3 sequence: CASSQGQGTPNYGYTF. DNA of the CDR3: TGCGCCAGCAGCCAGGGACAGGGGACGCCTAACTATGGCTACACCTTC.

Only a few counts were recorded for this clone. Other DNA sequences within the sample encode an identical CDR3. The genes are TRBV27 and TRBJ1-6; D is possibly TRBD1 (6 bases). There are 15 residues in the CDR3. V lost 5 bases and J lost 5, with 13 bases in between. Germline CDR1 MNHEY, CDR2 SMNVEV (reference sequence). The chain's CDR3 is CASSLLGQDNSPLHF. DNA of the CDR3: TGTGCCAGCAGTCTCCTGGGACAAGATAATTCACCCCTCCACTTT.

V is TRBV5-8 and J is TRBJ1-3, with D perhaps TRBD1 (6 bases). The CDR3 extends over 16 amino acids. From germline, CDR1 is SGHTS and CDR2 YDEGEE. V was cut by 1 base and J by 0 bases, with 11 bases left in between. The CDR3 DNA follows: TGTGCCAGCAGCTTGTTTACAGGGTACTCTGGAAACACCATATATTTT. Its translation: CASSLFTGYSGNTIYF.

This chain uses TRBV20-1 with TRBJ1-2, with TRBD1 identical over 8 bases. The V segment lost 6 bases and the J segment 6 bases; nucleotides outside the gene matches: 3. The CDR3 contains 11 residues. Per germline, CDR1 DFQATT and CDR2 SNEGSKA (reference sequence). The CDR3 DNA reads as TGCAGTGCCCTGGACAGGGATGGCTACACCTTC. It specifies CSALDRDGYTF.

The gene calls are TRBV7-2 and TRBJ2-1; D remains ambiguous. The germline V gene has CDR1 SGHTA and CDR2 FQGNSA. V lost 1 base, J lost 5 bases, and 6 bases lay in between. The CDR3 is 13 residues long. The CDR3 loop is CASSLVLDNEQFF. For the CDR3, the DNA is TGTGCCAGCAGCTTAGTTCTAGACAATGAGCAGTTCTTC. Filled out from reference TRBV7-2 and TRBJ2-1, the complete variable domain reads GAGVSQSPSNKVTEKGKDVELRCDPISGHTALYWYRQSLGQGLEFLIYFQGNSAPDKSGLPSDRFSAERTGGSVSTLTIQRTQQEDSAVYLCASSLVLDNEQFFGPGTRLTVL.

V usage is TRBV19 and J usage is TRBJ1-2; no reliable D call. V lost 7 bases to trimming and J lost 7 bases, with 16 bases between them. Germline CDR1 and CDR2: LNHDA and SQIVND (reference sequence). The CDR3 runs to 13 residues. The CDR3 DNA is TGTGCCAGTAATCCACTGGGAGGTTCTGGCTACACCTTC. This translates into CASNPLGGSGYTF. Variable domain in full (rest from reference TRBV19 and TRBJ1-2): DGGITQSPKYLFRKEGQNVTLSCEQNLNHDAMYWYRQDPGQGLRLIYYSQIVNDFQKGDIAEGYSVSREKKESFPLTVTSAQKNPTAFYLCASNPLGGSGYTFGSGTRLTVV.

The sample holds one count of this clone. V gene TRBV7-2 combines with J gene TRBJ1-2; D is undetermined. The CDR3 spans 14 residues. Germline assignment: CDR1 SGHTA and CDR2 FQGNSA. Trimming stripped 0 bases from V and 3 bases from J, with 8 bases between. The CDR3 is CASSLAQVDYGYTF. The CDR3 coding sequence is TGTGCCAGCAGCTTAGCGCAGGTTGACTATGGCTACACCTTC.

CDR3 sequence: CASSFDRGQYEQYF. The CDR3 bases are TGTGCCAGCAGCTTTGACAGGGGGCAATACGAGCAGTACTTC. The genes are TRBV11-2 and TRBJ2-7, with 10 positions matching TRBD1. The CDR3 loop spans 14 amino acids. The V gene's germline CDR1 is SGHAT and CDR2 FQNNGV. V shed 3 bases, J shed 4 bases, and the junction held 3 bases outside the gene matches.

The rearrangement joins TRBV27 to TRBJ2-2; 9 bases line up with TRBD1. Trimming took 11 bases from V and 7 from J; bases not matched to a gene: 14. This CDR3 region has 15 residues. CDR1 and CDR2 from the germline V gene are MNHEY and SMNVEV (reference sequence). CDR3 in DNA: TGTGCCTGCGGACAGGGGCCATCCTCATACGGGGAGCTGTTTTTT. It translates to CACGQGPSSYGELFF.

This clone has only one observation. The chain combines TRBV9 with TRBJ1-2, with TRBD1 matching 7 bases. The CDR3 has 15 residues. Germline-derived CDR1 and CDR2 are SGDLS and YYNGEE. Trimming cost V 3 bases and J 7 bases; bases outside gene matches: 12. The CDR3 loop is CASSAMDRTSGGYTF. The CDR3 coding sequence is TGTGCCAGCAGCGCCATGGACAGGACTTCAGGTGGCTACACCTTC.

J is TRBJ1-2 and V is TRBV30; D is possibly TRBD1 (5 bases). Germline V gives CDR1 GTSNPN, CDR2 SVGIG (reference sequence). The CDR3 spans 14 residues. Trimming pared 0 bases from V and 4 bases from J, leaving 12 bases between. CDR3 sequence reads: CAWSVQTDSYGYTF. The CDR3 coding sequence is TGTGCCTGGAGTGTCCAGACAGATAGCTATGGCTACACCTTC.

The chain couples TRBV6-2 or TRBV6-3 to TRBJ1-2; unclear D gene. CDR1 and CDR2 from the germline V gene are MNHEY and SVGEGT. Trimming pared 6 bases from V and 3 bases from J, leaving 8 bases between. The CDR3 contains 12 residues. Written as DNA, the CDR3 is TGTGCCAGCAGCTTTCGAGACTATGGCTACACCTTC. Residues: CASSFRDYGYTF.

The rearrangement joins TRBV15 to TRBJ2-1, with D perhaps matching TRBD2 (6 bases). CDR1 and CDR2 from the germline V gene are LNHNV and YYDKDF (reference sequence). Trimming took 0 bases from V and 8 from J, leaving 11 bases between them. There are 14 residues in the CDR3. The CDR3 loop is CATSRERERDEQFF. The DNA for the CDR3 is TGTGCCACCAGCAGAGAGAGGGAGCGGGATGAGCAGTTCTTC.

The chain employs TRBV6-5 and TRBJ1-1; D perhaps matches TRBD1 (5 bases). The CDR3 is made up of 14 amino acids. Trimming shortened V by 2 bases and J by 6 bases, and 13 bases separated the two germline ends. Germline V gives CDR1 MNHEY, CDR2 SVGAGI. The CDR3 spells CASSYNRLGSEAFF. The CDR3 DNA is TGTGCCAGCAGTTACAACAGGTTGGGGTCTGAAGCTTTCTTT.

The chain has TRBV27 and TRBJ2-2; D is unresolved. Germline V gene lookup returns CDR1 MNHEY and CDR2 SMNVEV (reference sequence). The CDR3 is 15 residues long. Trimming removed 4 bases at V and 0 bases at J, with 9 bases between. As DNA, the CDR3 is TGTGCCAGCAGTTCCGAGACAACGAACACCGGGGAGCTGTTTTTT. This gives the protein CASSSETTNTGELFF.

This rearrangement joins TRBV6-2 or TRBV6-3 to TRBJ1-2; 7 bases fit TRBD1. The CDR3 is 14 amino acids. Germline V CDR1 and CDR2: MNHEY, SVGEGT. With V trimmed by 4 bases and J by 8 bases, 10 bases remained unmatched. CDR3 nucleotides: TGTGCCAGCAGTTCCAATAGGGGGCGTCAAGGCTACACCTTC. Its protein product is CASSSNRGRQGYTF.

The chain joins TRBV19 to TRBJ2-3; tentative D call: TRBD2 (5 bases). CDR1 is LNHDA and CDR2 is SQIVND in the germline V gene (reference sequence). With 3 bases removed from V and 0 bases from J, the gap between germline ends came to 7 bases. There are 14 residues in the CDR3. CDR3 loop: CASSMERSTDTQYF. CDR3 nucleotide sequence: TGTGCCAGTAGTATGGAGCGGAGCACAGATACGCAGTATTTT.

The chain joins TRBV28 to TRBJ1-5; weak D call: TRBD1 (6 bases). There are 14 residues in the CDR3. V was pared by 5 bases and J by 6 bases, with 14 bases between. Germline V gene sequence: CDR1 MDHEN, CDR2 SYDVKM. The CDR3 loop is CASSQQGLTQPQHF. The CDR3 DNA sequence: TGTGCCAGCAGTCAGCAGGGGCTTACTCAGCCCCAGCATTTT.

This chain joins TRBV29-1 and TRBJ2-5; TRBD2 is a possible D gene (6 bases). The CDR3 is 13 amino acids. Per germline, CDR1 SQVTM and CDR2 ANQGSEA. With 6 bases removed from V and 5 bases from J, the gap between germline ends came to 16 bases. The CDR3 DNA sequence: TGCAGCGTCAGCGGCCTAGCGTGGGAGACCCAGTACTTC. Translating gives CSVSGLAWETQYF.

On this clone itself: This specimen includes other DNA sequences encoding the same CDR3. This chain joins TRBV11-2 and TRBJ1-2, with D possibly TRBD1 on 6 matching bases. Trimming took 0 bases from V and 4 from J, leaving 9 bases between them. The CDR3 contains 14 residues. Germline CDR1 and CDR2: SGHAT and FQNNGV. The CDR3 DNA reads TGTGCCAGCAGCTTAGAGGCAGGGGCCTATGGCTACACCTTC. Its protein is CASSLEAGAYGYTF. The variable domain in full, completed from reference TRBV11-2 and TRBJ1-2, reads EAGVAQSPRYKIIEKRQSVAFWCNPISGHATLYWYQQILGQGPKLLIQFQNNGVVDDSQLPKDRFSAERLKGVDSTLKIQPAKLEDSAVYLCASSLEAGAYGYTFGSGTRLTVV.

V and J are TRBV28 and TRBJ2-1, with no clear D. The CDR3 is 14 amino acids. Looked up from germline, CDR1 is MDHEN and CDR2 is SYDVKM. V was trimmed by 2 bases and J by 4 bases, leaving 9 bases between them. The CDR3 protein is CASSLTDWYNEQFF. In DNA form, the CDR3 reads TGTGCCAGCAGTTTAACTGACTGGTACAATGAGCAGTTCTTC.

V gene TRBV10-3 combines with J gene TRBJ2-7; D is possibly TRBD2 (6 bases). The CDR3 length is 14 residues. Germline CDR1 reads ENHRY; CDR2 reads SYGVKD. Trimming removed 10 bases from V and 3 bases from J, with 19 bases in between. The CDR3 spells CATSPPSGSYEQYF. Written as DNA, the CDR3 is TGTGCCACCTCACCCCCCTCCGGGAGCTACGAGCAGTACTTC.

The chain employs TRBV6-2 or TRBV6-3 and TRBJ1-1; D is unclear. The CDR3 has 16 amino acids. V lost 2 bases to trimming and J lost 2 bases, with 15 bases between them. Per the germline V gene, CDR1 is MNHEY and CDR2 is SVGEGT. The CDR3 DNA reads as TGTGCCAGCAGTTACCCCGACTCTCTAACTAACACTGAAGCTTTCTTT. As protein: CASSYPDSLTNTEAFF.

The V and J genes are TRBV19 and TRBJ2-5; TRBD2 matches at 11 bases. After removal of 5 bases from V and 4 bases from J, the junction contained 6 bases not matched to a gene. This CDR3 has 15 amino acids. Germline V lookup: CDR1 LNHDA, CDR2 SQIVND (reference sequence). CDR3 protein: CASSPRTSGSETQYF. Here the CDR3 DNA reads TGTGCCAGTAGTCCTCGGACTAGCGGGTCAGAGACCCAGTACTTC.

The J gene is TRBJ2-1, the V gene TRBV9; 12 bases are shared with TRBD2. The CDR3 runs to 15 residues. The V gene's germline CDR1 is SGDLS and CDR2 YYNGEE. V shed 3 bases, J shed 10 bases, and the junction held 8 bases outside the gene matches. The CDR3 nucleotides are TGTGCCAGCAGCGAACCGGGACTAGCGGGTTTAGAGCAGTTCTTC. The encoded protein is CASSEPGLAGLEQFF.

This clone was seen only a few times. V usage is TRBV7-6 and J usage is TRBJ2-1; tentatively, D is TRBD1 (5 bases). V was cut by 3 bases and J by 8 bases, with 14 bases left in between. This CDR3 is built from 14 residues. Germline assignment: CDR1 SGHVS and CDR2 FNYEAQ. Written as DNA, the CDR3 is TGTGCCAGCAGCTTTGGCTCAGGGAAGGATGAGCAGTTCTTC. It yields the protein CASSFGSGKDEQFF.